This is a list of T cell receptor beta chains from one sample in a study of shared clonotypes between healthy human individuals. The protocol was immunoSEQ multiplex PCR, while the TCRdb copy is restricted to in-frame clones and leaves out a portion. The table has some 2,100,000 clones, nearly 97% seen once. The material sequenced was naive CD4+ T cells sorted from blood. The receptors were sampled from a man between 18 and 29 years old in good health. Each CDR3 is given with its conserved first and last residue. D genes are given only for firm matches. Clone size, where shown, is once, few, many, or a class for clones that have expanded.

D	V	J	size	CDR3	DNA
.	TRBV4-1	TRBJ1-1	.	CASSQEKVKGTEAFF	TGCGCCAGCAGCCAAGAGAAGGTGAAAGGTACTGAAGCTTTCTTT
.	TRBV19	TRBJ1-6	.	CASRPLGGSSYNSPLHF	TGTGCCAGTCGGCCACTCGGGGGGTCCTCCTATAATTCACCCCTCCACTTT
TRBD1	TRBV6-1	TRBJ2-7	.	CASSDPRTGARHEQYF	TGTGCCAGCAGTGATCCCCGGACAGGGGCGCGCCACGAGCAGTACTTC
.	TRBV14	TRBJ1-1	.	CASSQVRSNTEAFF	TGTGCCAGCAGCCAAGTTAGATCGAACACTGAAGCTTTCTTT
.	TRBV7-2	TRBJ2-5	.	CASSLARPGETQYF	TGTGCCAGCAGCTTAGCGCGACCGGGGGAGACCCAGTACTTC
.	TRBV5-1	TRBJ2-5	once	CASSLQQETQYF	TGCGCCAGCAGCTTGCAGCAAGAGACCCAGTACTTC
TRBD2	TRBV30	TRBJ2-5	.	CAWNRASGQETQYF	TGTGCCTGGAACCGGGCTAGCGGTCAAGAGACCCAGTACTTC
.	TRBV19	TRBJ1-1	.	CASTPGRGNTEAFF	TGTGCCAGTACCCCCGGTCGGGGAAACACTGAAGCTTTCTTT
.	TRBV25-1	TRBJ2-6	.	CASSGLRASGANVLTF	TGTGCCAGCAGTGGACTCAGGGCCTCTGGGGCCAACGTCCTGACTTTC
TRBD2	TRBV29-1	TRBJ2-2	once	CSVLGGSGTGELFF	TGCAGCGTTCTGGGCGGGAGCGGAACCGGGGAGCTGTTTTTT
.	TRBV5-4	TRBJ2-7	.	CASSLEGASYEQYF	TGTGCCAGCAGCTTGGAAGGAGCCTCCTACGAGCAGTACTTC
.	TRBV10-3	TRBJ2-3	.	CAISEPAYMGQYF	TGTGCCATCAGTGAGCCTGCGTATATGGGGCAGTATTTT
.	TRBV19	TRBJ2-5	.	CASSIAPGETQYF	TGTGCCAGTAGTATAGCGCCGGGAGAGACCCAGTACTTC
.	TRBV5-6	TRBJ1-6	few	CASSGRDFAPLHF	TGTGCCAGCAGCGGACGGGATTTTGCACCCCTCCACTTT
TRBD1	TRBV5-1	TRBJ1-6	.	CASSPGTGGGLYNSPLHF	TGCGCCAGCAGCCCCGGGACAGGGGGCGGTCTCTATAATTCACCCCTCCACTTT
.	TRBV11-3	TRBJ2-7	.	CASSLNDYEQYF	TGTGCCAGCAGCTTAAACGACTACGAGCAGTACTTC
TRBD1	TRBV15	TRBJ1-1	few	CATSGQGAFSEAFF	TGTGCCACCAGCGGACAGGGGGCTTTTAGTGAAGCTTTCTTT
.	TRBV7-2	TRBJ1-2	.	CASSLDRRGDYTF	TGTGCCAGCAGCTTAGATCGACGGGGAGACTACACCTTC
.	TRBV5-1	TRBJ2-3	.	CASSTGRKESTDTQYF	TGCGCCAGCAGCACCGGACGGAAGGAGAGCACAGATACGCAGTATTTT
.	TRBV6-5	TRBJ1-3	.	CASSGGQGLGNTIYF	TGTGCCAGCAGCGGGGGGCAGGGGCTTGGAAACACCATATATTTT
.	TRBV7-2	TRBJ2-3	once	CASSFRGGTDTQYF	TGTGCCAGCAGCTTCCGTGGAGGGACAGATACGCAGTATTTT
TRBD2	TRBV18	TRBJ2-7	.	CASSPGGVYEQYF	TGTGCCAGCTCACCAGGGGGGGTGTACGAGCAGTACTTC